This T cell receptor beta chain was captured in a study of OX40 agonist ivuxolimab in advanced cancers. Overall study: A male proportion of 82.7% was recorded, with mean age 60 years and range about 20 to 85. One hepatocellular carcinoma and two cutaneous melanoma patients partially responded.

This CDR3 comprises 14 residues. Germline V gene lookup returns CDR1 SGHRS and CDR2 YFSETQ. Patients with a history of autoimmune disease or on systemic immunosuppression were excluded. Comments on this clone: Its target is not known. The junction does not match germline at one end; this may be a read error.

Overall study results and limits: At doses 0.1 to 3.0 mg/kg, CD4+ and CD8+ clones expanded.

The repertoire was sequenced with immunoSEQ multiplex PCR; TCRdb's copy has only in-frame clones and lacks some. The data contain fewer than 80,000 clones, approximately 80% of them singletons. The chain employs TRBV5-1 and TRBJ1-1; 7 positions agree with TRBD1. The clonotype originates from an adult with an advanced solid tumor such as melanoma, head and neck, liver or kidney cancer. The sequencing here drew on CD4+ or CD8+ T cells sorted from blood, taken in a trial of the OX40 agonist ivuxolimab. This CDR3 reads CASSPLDRQHEAFF. In DNA, the CDR3 is TGTGCCAGCAGCCCCTTGGACAGGCAACATGAAGCTTTCTTT.